A single sample is the source of the 24 T cell receptor beta chains below, sequenced in a study of T-cell reconstitution after alpha-beta-depleted transplantation in children. Unique molecular identifiers were built into the TCRbeta library. Via MiXCR, TCRdb re-called the PCR reads, giving one row per CDR3 protein. The sample lists around 480,000 distinct CDR3 sequences, around a third seen once, with 2% to 2.5% in the top ten. This sample comprised PBMCs from the stem cell graft donor, obtained from the stem cell graft. These receptors all stem from a human donor who donated a stem cell graft to a child with aplastic anemia.

The rearrangement joins TRBV29-1 to TRBJ2-1; TRBD2 aligns across 8 bases. V lost 3 bases and J lost 0; bases outside the gene matches: 4. Germline CDR1 reads SQVTM; CDR2 reads ANQGSEA. The CDR3 consists of 15 residues. CDR3 nucleotides: TGCAGCGTTGATGGGCGGGAGGACTCCTACAATGAGCAGTTCTTC. This codes for CSVDGREDSYNEQFF.

This sequence joins TRBV25-1 and TRBJ1-1, with D unclear. This CDR3 is 14 amino acids long. V dropped 3 bases and J dropped 4 bases, with 12 bases sitting between them. Germline assignment: CDR1 MGHDK and CDR2 SYGVNS. This CDR3 is CASSEAQDSTEAFF. The CDR3 nucleotides read TGTGCCAGCAGTGAGGCGCAGGATAGCACTGAAGCTTTCTTT.

This clonotype was counted a few times. The CDR3 spells CSAREGLQNTEAFF. The CDR3 bases are TGCAGTGCGAGGGAGGGGCTTCAGAACACTGAAGCTTTCTTT. This chain links TRBV20-1 with TRBJ1-1, with a weak D call TRBD1 (5 bases). V gave up 6 bases and J gave up 1 base, with 15 bases separating them. Germline-derived CDR1 and CDR2 are DFQATT and SNEGSKA (reference sequence). This CDR3 contains 14 residues.

The genes are TRBV11-2 and TRBJ2-4; no firm D call. Germline-derived CDR1 and CDR2 are SGHAT and FQNNGV. V was clipped by 5 bases and J by 3 bases, with 14 bases between them. The CDR3 contains 15 residues. The CDR3 sequence: CASSPSSALKNIQYF. The CDR3 region has the DNA TGTGCCAGCAGCCCCTCCAGCGCGCTCAAAAACATTCAGTACTTC. The variable domain in full, completed from reference TRBV11-2 and TRBJ2-4, reads EAGVAQSPRYKIIEKRQSVAFWCNPISGHATLYWYQQILGQGPKLLIQFQNNGVVDDSQLPKDRFSAERLKGVDSTLKIQPAKLEDSAVYLCASSPSSALKNIQYFGAGTRLSVL.

This clonotype has more than one count but fewer than ten. Here the CDR3 DNA reads TGCGCCAGCAGCTTGGCGCAGGGCCCCATCTTATATGGCTACACCTTC. This codes for CASSLAQGPILYGYTF. The chain links TRBV5-1 to TRBJ1-2, with D perhaps TRBD1 (5 bases). The CDR3 sequence is 16 residues long. Germline V gives CDR1 SGHRS, CDR2 YFSETQ. The ends were cut back, 0 bases at V and 5 bases at J, with 17 bases in the middle.

The chain couples TRBV28 to TRBJ2-4; D gene uncertain. The CDR3 has 13 amino acids. Germline V CDR1 and CDR2: MDHEN, SYDVKM. Trimming took off 5 bases at V and 7 bases at J, with 12 bases between the two ends. CDR3 residues: CASSKARWNIQYF. The CDR3 DNA follows: TGTGCCAGCAGTAAGGCTAGGTGGAACATTCAGTACTTC.

This sequence joins TRBV9 and TRBJ1-1; weak D call: TRBD1 (5 bases). The CDR3 contains 15 residues. Trimming pared 0 bases from V and 1 base from J, leaving 10 bases between. Germline values: CDR1 SGDLS, CDR2 YYNGEE. This CDR3 reads CASSVVRVGNTEAFF. CDR3 in DNA: TGTGCCAGCAGCGTAGTCAGGGTTGGGAACACTGAAGCTTTCTTT.

This rearrangement joins TRBV6-2 or TRBV6-3 to TRBJ2-1; 7 positions match TRBD2. The CDR3 contains 14 residues. Germline loops: CDR1 MNHEY, CDR2 SVGEGT. The ends lost 6 bases at V and 8 bases at J; junction bases unmatched: 10. The DNA of the CDR3 is TGTGCCAGCAGCCCAAACGTCCGGGGGGATGAGCAGTTCTTC. This encodes CASSPNVRGDEQFF.

This clonotype was counted a few times. The chain carries TRBV6-5 and TRBJ2-7, with TRBD1 matching over 8 bases. Germline V lookup: CDR1 MNHEY, CDR2 SVGAGI. With V trimmed by 1 base and J by 5 bases, 4 bases remained unmatched. CDR3 length equals 14 residues. The CDR3 DNA follows: TGTGCCAGCAGTTACTTCGCAGGGGGCAACGAGCAGTACTTC. This sequence encodes CASSYFAGGNEQYF.

This clonotype was detected a few times. The V gene is TRBV7-9, the J gene TRBJ2-1, with D tentatively TRBD2 (6 bases). The CDR3 sequence is 17 residues long. The germline V and J ends were trimmed by 1 base and 3 bases, with 16 bases remaining between them. Germline V CDR1 and CDR2: SEHNR, FQNEAQ (reference sequence). The CDR3 loop reads CASSLDSSGVRYNEQFF. The CDR3 nucleotides read TGTGCCAGCAGCTTAGACAGTAGCGGTGTCCGCTACAATGAGCAGTTCTTC.

This clonotype showed up just a few times. This CDR3 reads CASSLGEAGPNYGYTF. For the CDR3, the DNA is TGCGCCAGCAGCTTGGGGGAGGCAGGGCCGAACTATGGCTACACCTTC. The chain joins TRBV5-1 to TRBJ1-2; weak D call: TRBD1 (5 bases). Trimming took off 0 bases at V and 2 bases at J, with 14 bases between the two ends. The CDR3 spans 16 residues. Germline V gene lookup returns CDR1 SGHRS and CDR2 YFSETQ. Supplemented by reference TRBV5-1 and TRBJ1-2, the full variable domain reads KAGVTQTPRYLIKTRGQQVTLSCSPISGHRSVSWYQQTPGQGLQFLFEYFSETQRNKGNFPGRFSGRQFSNSRSEMNVSTLELGDSALYLCASSLGEAGPNYGYTFGSGTRLTVV.

This chain uses TRBV7-2 with TRBJ2-7; D could derive from TRBD1 or TRBD2 (5 bases each). This CDR3 is 14 amino acids long. From germline, CDR1 is SGHTA and CDR2 FQGNSA. V was pared by 1 base and J by 3 bases, with 10 bases between. The CDR3 bases are TGTGCCAGCAGCTTAGATCCGGGGCTCTACGAGCAGTACTTC. Amino acids: CASSLDPGLYEQYF.

This clonotype has just a few counts. The rearrangement uses TRBV11-2 and TRBJ2-1; 10 nucleotides agree with TRBD1. The CDR3 totals 16 residues. CDR1 is SGHAT, CDR2 FQNNGV, per germline. V shed 5 bases and J 2 bases; nucleotides not matched to a gene: 6. CDR3 sequence (DNA): TGTGCCAGCAGCAAGGGACAGGGGACAACCTACAATGAGCAGTTCTTC. It yields the protein CASSKGQGTTYNEQFF.

The chain has TRBV12-3 or TRBV12-4 and TRBJ2-3; D is possibly TRBD2 (6 bases). This CDR3 region has 17 residues. V dropped 1 base and J dropped 0 bases, with 14 bases sitting between them. The CDR3 loop is CASSLGGSGPSTDTQYF. Here the CDR3 DNA reads TGTGCCAGCAGTTTAGGTGGTAGCGGACCTAGCACAGATACGCAGTATTTT.

This clonotype was seen only a few times. The chain joins TRBV20-1 to TRBJ2-3; D tentatively fits TRBD1 or TRBD2 (6 bases each). The ends were cut back, 8 bases at V and 0 bases at J, with 12 bases in the middle. The CDR3 length is 13 residues. Per the germline V gene, CDR1 is DFQATT and CDR2 is SNEGSKA (reference sequence). In DNA form, the CDR3 reads TGCAGTCGAAGGGGGGCTAGCACAGATACGCAGTATTTT. Residues: CSRRGASTDTQYF.

This clonotype has only a few counts. The CDR3 spells CASSYNYIQYF. DNA for the CDR3: TGTGCCAGCAGTTACAATTACATTCAGTACTTC. The chain has TRBV6-2 or TRBV6-3 and TRBJ2-4; D ambiguous. The CDR3 sequence is 11 residues long. V was trimmed by 2 bases and J by 8 bases, leaving 4 bases between them. Germline values: CDR1 MNHEY, CDR2 SVGEGT.

This clonotype has a handful of counts. The chain carries TRBV10-3 and TRBJ2-3; no reliable D call. The germline V and J ends were trimmed by 0 bases and 2 bases, with 6 bases remaining between them. The CDR3 spans 14 residues. Germline values: CDR1 ENHRY, CDR2 SYGVKD. CDR3 nucleotide sequence: TGTGCCATCAGTGAGTCGGGATCCACAGATACGCAGTATTTT. Translated: CAISESGSTDTQYF.

The V gene is TRBV5-1, the J gene TRBJ2-5, with 8 bases lining up with TRBD1. With 0 bases clipped from V and 2 bases from J, the junction kept 3 bases outside the gene matches. The V gene's germline CDR1 is SGHRS and CDR2 YFSETQ. This CDR3 contains 15 residues. This chain's CDR3 is CASSLGQGFQETQYF. Here the CDR3 DNA reads TGCGCCAGCAGCTTGGGACAGGGGTTTCAAGAGACCCAGTACTTC.

This clonotype turned up a few times. The rearrangement joins TRBV19 to TRBJ1-2; perhaps TRBD1 as D (6 bases). This CDR3 contains 15 residues. Per germline, CDR1 LNHDA and CDR2 SQIVND (reference sequence). Trimming took off 6 bases at V and 2 bases at J, with 16 bases between the two ends. Here the CDR3 reads CASRNTGGPNYGYTF. CDR3 in DNA: TGTGCCAGTAGGAACACGGGGGGCCCGAACTATGGCTACACCTTC.

V gene TRBV7-2 combines with J gene TRBJ1-2; D remains ambiguous. The length of the CDR3 is 13 residues. Trimming took off 4 bases at V and 3 bases at J, with 9 bases between the two ends. Looked up from germline, CDR1 is SGHTA and CDR2 is FQGNSA. CDR3 bases: TGTGCCAGCAGCTGGGGTGATGACTATGGCTACACCTTC. The encoded protein is CASSWGDDYGYTF.

This clonotype was seen only a few times. One end of the junction fails to match germline, which may point to a read error. The V and J genes are TRBV29-1 and TRBJ2-1, with D possibly being TRBD1 (5 bases). The CDR3 loop spans 14 amino acids. Germline V gene sequence: CDR1 SQVTM, CDR2 ANQGSEA. The CDR3 protein is CSVEGVGAYNEQFF. The CDR3 coding sequence is TGCAGCGTGGAAGGGGTAGGGGCCTACAATGAGCAGTTCTTC.

J is TRBJ2-3 and V is TRBV7-2; tentative D call: TRBD1 (5 bases). Germline V lookup: CDR1 SGHTA, CDR2 FQGNSA. This CDR3 has 14 amino acids. Trimming left V 5 bases short and J 3 bases short, with 12 bases between. CDR3 DNA sequence: TGTGCCAGCAGCCTCGACAGCCAGACAGATACGCAGTATTTT. Its protein is CASSLDSQTDTQYF.

This chain links TRBV27 with TRBJ1-2; the D is unclear. Trimming removed 2 bases at V and 8 bases at J, with 18 bases between. This CDR3 region has 15 residues. From germline, CDR1 is MNHEY and CDR2 SMNVEV (reference sequence). The CDR3 DNA follows: TGTGCCAGCAGTTTACACGAAATTTCTTCTGGGGGCTACACCTTC. This sequence encodes CASSLHEISSGGYTF.

CDR3: CASSLYIAGNTGELFF. For the CDR3, the DNA is TGTGCCAGCAGCTTATATATAGCGGGGAACACCGGGGAGCTGTTTTTT. This rearrangement joins TRBV7-2 to TRBJ2-2; 7 nucleotides match TRBD2. The germline V gene encodes CDR1 SGHTA and CDR2 FQGNSA. The CDR3 is 16 residues long. Trimming removed 2 bases from V and 1 base from J; junction bases left unmatched: 4.